A selection of T cell receptor beta chains follows, all from one sample in a study of cytomegalovirus exposure and HLA in healthy donors. Profiling relied on immunoSEQ multiplex PCR, and the TCRdb table lists in-frame clones only, not all of them. This table has some 98,000 clones, roughly 76% appearing once. Sequencing was done on a sample of PBMCs. These receptors all come from a man aged 40-55 years in good health and CMV-seronegative. Both conserved end residues are part of each CDR3. D genes are given only for firm matches. Size tells how often a clone was seen (once, few, many) or the class of an expanded clone, and some rows leave it out.

>TRBV11-2|TRBD1|TRBJ1-2|-
CASSLQGQPVGGYTF
TGTGCCAGCAGCTTACAGGGACAGCCCGTTGGAGGCTACACCTTC
>TRBV7-6|TRBD2|TRBJ2-2|-
CASSFGGANTGELFF
TGTGCCAGCAGCTTCGGGGGGGCGAACACCGGGGAGCTGTTTTTT
>TRBV7-2|TRBD1|TRBJ2-1|-
CASSRTGGSSLYNEQFF
TGTGCCAGCAGTCGGACAGGGGGCTCCTCCCTCTACAATGAGCAGTTCTTC
>TRBV7-7|-|TRBJ1-5|few
CASSLDRNQPQHF
TGTGCCAGCAGCTTAGACAGGAATCAGCCCCAGCATTTT
>TRBV19|-|TRBJ2-2|once
CASTIPTNTGELFF
TGTGCCAGTACAATTCCAACGAACACCGGGGAGCTGTTTTTT
>TRBV7-2|-|TRBJ2-5|-
CASSSPAGGQETQYF
TGTGCCAGCAGCTCACCTGCCGGGGGCCAAGAGACCCAGTACTTC
>TRBV5-1|-|TRBJ2-7|-
CASSYDRSYEQYF
TGCGCCAGCAGCTATGACAGGTCCTACGAGCAGTACTTC
>TRBV5-1|TRBD1|TRBJ1-4|-
CASSSGEGALANEKLFF
TGCGCCAGCAGCTCGGGAGAGGGGGCGCTGGCTAATGAAAAACTGTTTTTT
>TRBV29-1|-|TRBJ1-3|few
CSVGIWSGSGNTIYF
TGCAGCGTTGGAATTTGGTCGGGCTCTGGAAACACCATATATTTT
>TRBV29-1|TRBD2|TRBJ2-1|few
CSGRTGGGYEQFF
TGCAGCGGGAGGACCGGGGGGGGGTATGAGCAGTTCTTC
>TRBV19|-|TRBJ2-7|-
CASNGGRGYEQYF
TGTGCCAGTAACGGAGGCAGGGGCTACGAGCAGTACTTC
>TRBV10-2|TRBD1|TRBJ2-7|-
CASSGDRATYEQYF
TGCGCCAGCAGCGGGGACAGAGCGACCTACGAGCAGTACTTC
>TRBV30|-|TRBJ2-3|-
CAWTKGLSGGGQYF
TGTGCCTGGACCAAAGGACTCTCCGGTGGAGGGCAGTATTTT
>TRBV9|TRBD2|TRBJ2-1|-
CASSATSGTYNEQFF
TGTGCCAGCAGCGCGACTAGCGGGACCTACAATGAGCAGTTCTTC
>TRBV2|-|TRBJ1-6|-
CASSEAGRVDHF
TGTGCCAGCAGTGAAGCTGGGAGGGTTGACCACTTT
>TRBV28|TRBD1|TRBJ1-1|few
CASRKTGGNAEAFF
TGTGCCAGCAGGAAGACAGGGGGGAACGCTGAAGCTTTCTTT
>TRBV19|-|TRBJ2-2|few
CASSHSGELFF
TGTGCCAGTAGCCATAGTGGGGAGCTGTTTTTT
>TRBV6-5|-|TRBJ1-4|-
CASSGGYVNEKLFF
TGTGCCAGCAGCGGCGGGTACGTTAATGAAAAACTGTTTTTT